The T cell receptor (beta chain) described here comes from a study of blood T cell repertoires in COVID-19 (dated by TCRdb to the early 2020s). In terms of the full investigation: Collaborator samples came from the United States, Italy and Spain and covered acute and convalescent phases of COVID-19. The repertoires were made available in a free public database intended to serve as a resource for research on the immune response to SARS-CoV-2. HLA class I and class II types, where available, came from metadata supplied by the sample provider rather than from assay-based typing. The material from the prospective study consisted of cDNA or gDNA derived from T cells, B-cell-depleted T cells, or PBMCs. Samples were obtained from the ongoing ImmuneRACE study (first 160 participants) and from approximately 1,200 subjects provided by 6 global collaborators. A de-identified subject ID, COVID-19 status, age in years and sex were almost always included in the sample metadata. The dataset comprised deeply sampled blood TCRbeta repertoires from subjects exposed to, actively infected with, or recovered from COVID-19. Study-level results and caveats: The amount of clinical and demographic metadata varied by source and participant and was provided uncurated.

Another Seattle source contributed samples from volunteer blood donors who had recovered from COVID-19. The collaborating institutions used their own protocols to collect whole blood in K2EDTA tubes. Collaborator samples were shipped for TCRbeta analysis as frozen whole blood, isolated PBMCs, or DNA extracted from either sample type. The CDR1 and CDR2 encoded by the germline V gene are ENHRY and SYGVKD. The V end gives up 6 bases and the J end 5 bases, leaving 13 bases in the junction not matched to a gene. Taken from cysteine to phenylalanine, the CDR3 has 16 residues. Kept here is only the CDR3 DNA, which spans 48 bases and is read in frame from base 1. TCRbeta CDR3 regions were amplified from genomic DNA using the immunoSEQ Assay, a bias-controlled multiplex PCR. In the paper's pipeline: Nucleated cell counts per sample were estimated from amplification of reference gene primers within the assay. To quantify the absolute abundance of each unique TCRbeta CDR3 rearrangement, sequence reads were collapsed and filtered. For each sample, productive Simpson clonality was calculated as the square root of Simpson's diversity index across productive rearrangements. TCRdb mirrors the immuneACCESS table, restricted to in-frame sequences. Some clones are absent from its copies; in checked studies, under half trace to an unresolved V gene, and the reason for the others is unknown. For V, J and clone size, that table is used; D and trimming come from the DNA. Present in this sample are about 220,000 clones, around 85% of which were seen just once. Clones ranked in the top ten supply less than 4% of the sample.

A word on this clone: The clone's antigen remains unknown. Base qualities are missing; no much larger clone stands one base away.

The chain is encoded by TRBV10-3 joined to TRBJ1-1; the central 9 bases match TRBD1. The receptor's source is a woman aged 30 to 39 who had recovered from COVID-19. The sample taken for sequencing was peripheral blood. Read as DNA, the sequence is TGTGCCATCAGAACCGGGACAGGGACTACGGGGACTGAAGCTTTCTTT. Its amino acids are CAIRTGTGTTGTEAFF.